These 27 T cell receptor beta chains were sequenced from one sample in a study of blood T cell repertoires in COVID-19. Sequencing used immunoSEQ multiplex PCR; TCRdb keeps in-frame clones, though not all of them. The sample records about 150,000 clones, around 85% being singletons. The sample was PBMCs or T cells enriched from blood (not recorded which). The receptors come from a woman aged 35 to 49 who had recovered from COVID-19.

This chain links TRBV25-1 with TRBJ2-3; perhaps TRBD1 as D (6 bases). The CDR3 has 13 amino acids. V was clipped by 8 bases and J by 0 bases, with 9 bases between them. Germline V gives CDR1 MGHDK, CDR2 SYGVNS. The CDR3 DNA sequence: TGTGCCAGCCGGACAGATAGCACAGATACGCAGTATTTT. It yields the protein CASRTDSTDTQYF.

V gene TRBV1 combines with J gene TRBJ1-1; TRBD1 is the table's D call, not checked against the DNA. TRBV1 corresponds to a pseudogene. This CDR3 region has 16 residues. CDR3: CTSSHFDDRGITEAFF. CDR3 in DNA: TGCACCAGCAGCCATTTTGACGACAGGGGGATCACTGAAGCTTTCTTT.

V gene TRBV19 combines with J gene TRBJ2-1, with 11 positions matching TRBD2. J gave up 5 bases and V 5 bases, and 5 bases lay outside the gene matches. CDR1 and CDR2 from the germline V gene are LNHDA and SQIVND (reference sequence). This CDR3 region has 15 residues. CDR3 in DNA: TGTGCCAGTAGTTATAGCGGGGGGGCCAACAATGAGCAGTTCTTC. Translation gives CASSYSGGANNEQFF.

The rearrangement uses TRBV10-1 and TRBJ1-3; D unresolved. Germline V gives CDR1 WNHNN, CDR2 SYGVQD (reference sequence). Deletions cut 7 bases from V and 0 bases from J, with 7 bases between. The CDR3 is 13 amino acids. In nucleotides, the CDR3 is TGCGCCAGCACGGGAGACTCTGGAAACACCATATATTTT. Protein: CASTGDSGNTIYF.

The genes are TRBV9 and TRBJ2-2, with TRBD1 matching 9 bases. The ends lost 3 bases at V and 3 bases at J; junction bases unmatched: 6. Germline loops: CDR1 SGDLS, CDR2 YYNGEE. This CDR3 has 16 amino acids. CDR3 sequence: CASSDPGQGDTGELFF. The CDR3 DNA follows: TGTGCCAGCAGCGACCCGGGACAGGGAGACACCGGGGAGCTGTTTTTT. The full variable domain, rest sourced from reference TRBV9 and TRBJ2-2, is DSGVTQTPKHLITATGQRVTLRCSPRSGDLSVYWYQQSLDQGLQFLIQYYNGEERAKGNILERFSAQQFPDLHSELNLSSLELGDSALYFCASSDPGQGDTGELFFGEGSRLTVL.

This clone was counted a few times. The V call is TRBV19, the J call TRBJ2-5, with a possible D match to TRBD2 (5 bases). This CDR3 region has 15 residues. Germline loops: CDR1 LNHDA, CDR2 SQIVND (reference sequence). The V gene lost 4 bases and the J gene lost 2 bases, with 14 bases spanning the gap. DNA of the CDR3: TGTGCCAGTAGTACCCAACCCTCGGGGCAAGAGACCCAGTACTTC. It codes for CASSTQPSGQETQYF.

The chain uses TRBV6-6 and TRBJ1-6; D ambiguous. Looked up from germline, CDR1 is MNHNY and CDR2 is SVGAGI (reference sequence). The CDR3 runs 14 residues. Trimming pared 4 bases from V and 5 bases from J, leaving 9 bases between. CDR3 in amino acids: CASSWESDNSPLHF. The CDR3 region has the DNA TGTGCCAGCAGTTGGGAGTCTGATAATTCACCCCTCCACTTT.

This clone was seen just once. This rearrangement joins TRBV2 to TRBJ2-7; D remains unclear. The CDR3 totals 11 residues. Looked up from germline, CDR1 is SNHLY and CDR2 is FYNNEI. Trimming removed 9 bases at V and 4 bases at J, with 10 bases between. In nucleotides, the CDR3 is TGTGCCAGTTCCCTTCTTTACGAGCAGTACTTC. This translates into CASSLLYEQYF.

This chain uses TRBV4-2 with TRBJ1-2, with TRBD1 matching over 8 bases. CDR1 and CDR2 from the germline V gene are LGHNA and YNFKEQ. The CDR3 is made up of 19 amino acids. Trimming cost V 4 bases and J 0 bases; bases outside gene matches: 16. CDR3 DNA sequence: TGTGCCAGCAGCCCAGATGCCGGGACAGGACTTTCTCCTAACTATGGCTACACCTTC. This gives the protein CASSPDAGTGLSPNYGYTF.

This clone was detected only a few times. The V gene is TRBV4-1, the J gene TRBJ2-3; D not certain. CDR3 length: 17 residues. V lost 6 bases, J lost 0 bases, and 19 bases lay in between. Germline-derived CDR1 and CDR2 are MGHRA and YSYEKL. For the CDR3, the DNA is TGCGCCAGCAGGCAGCAGGCCCTTGTTACTAGCACAGATACGCAGTATTTT. Residues: CASRQQALVTSTDTQYF.

The chain employs TRBV20-1 and TRBJ2-5; perhaps TRBD2 as D (5 bases). Deletions cut 3 bases from V and 2 bases from J, with 13 bases between. Germline values: CDR1 DFQATT, CDR2 SNEGSKA (reference sequence). The CDR3 consists of 14 residues. DNA for the CDR3: TGCAGTGCTAGTCCTAGCCCCCGACAAGAGACCCAGTACTTC. Translated, it gives CSASPSPRQETQYF.

The gene calls are TRBV6-6 and TRBJ1-1; the match to TRBD1 covers 8 bases. The CDR3 extends over 15 amino acids. The junction had 14 bases not matched to a gene; V was cut back by 10 bases and J by 4 bases. The germline CDR1 and CDR2 sequences are MNHNY and SVGAGI (reference sequence). This CDR3 is CATLQGDRGVTEAFF. The DNA for the CDR3 is TGTGCCACCTTACAGGGAGACAGGGGCGTCACTGAAGCTTTCTTT.

V and J are TRBV3-1 (or the pseudogene TRBV3-2) and TRBJ2-1; unclear D gene. The CDR3 length is 13 residues. Deletions cut 4 bases from V and 6 bases from J, with 10 bases between. Germline CDR1 reads LGHDT; CDR2 reads YNNKEL (reference sequence). The CDR3 nucleotides read TGTGCCAGCAGCCTAAACGAGGTCAATGAGCAGTTCTTC. Amino acids: CASSLNEVNEQFF.

This clone was counted a few times. The rearrangement uses TRBV6-2 or TRBV6-3 and TRBJ2-5; no reliable D call. This CDR3 region has 13 residues. The ends were cut back, 0 bases at V and 6 bases at J, with 8 bases in the middle. Germline-derived CDR1 and CDR2 are MNHEY and SVGEGT. CDR3 nucleotides: TGTGCCAGCAGTTACTCGTCCCTTCAGACCCAGTACTTC. Its translation is CASSYSSLQTQYF.

This clone has just one count. The rearrangement joins TRBV2 to TRBJ2-7, with 11 bases aligning to TRBD2. Germline V gene sequence: CDR1 SNHLY, CDR2 FYNNEI. J was trimmed by 3 bases and V by 2 bases; bases with no gene match: 6. This CDR3 has 16 amino acids. The CDR3 nucleotides are TGTGCCAGCAGTGAAAGCTCTAGCGGGAGGTTCTACGAGCAGTACTTC. This translates into CASSESSSGRFYEQYF.

The chain carries TRBV28 and TRBJ1-2; D uncertain. The CDR3 has 14 residues. V was trimmed by 3 bases and J by 3 bases, leaving 11 bases between them. Germline CDR1 MDHEN, CDR2 SYDVKM. In nucleotides, the CDR3 is TGTGCCAGCAGTTTGTCGGGGAGAGACTATGGCTACACCTTC. As protein: CASSLSGRDYGYTF.

The chain joins TRBV20-1 to TRBJ1-1, with 8 nucleotides matching TRBD1. Trimming cost V 4 bases and J 8 bases; bases outside gene matches: 3. The CDR3 runs 11 residues. Germline V gene lookup returns CDR1 DFQATT and CDR2 SNEGSKA (reference sequence). CDR3 region: CSATRQGEAFF. CDR3 DNA sequence: TGCAGTGCTACAAGACAGGGGGAAGCTTTCTTT.

The V call is TRBV3-1 (or the pseudogene TRBV3-2), the J call TRBJ2-1, with TRBD1 matching 8 bases. The CDR3 has 18 residues. Germline lookup yields CDR1 LGHDT and CDR2 YNNKEL (reference sequence). The ends lost 1 base at V and 6 bases at J; junction bases unmatched: 14. DNA for the CDR3: TGTGCCAGCAGCCAAGTCATTGATTCGGGGACAGGTACCAATGAGCAGTTCTTC. It specifies CASSQVIDSGTGTNEQFF.

V usage is TRBV6-1 and J usage is TRBJ2-1; 9 nucleotides match TRBD2. The ends lost 2 bases at V and 4 bases at J; junction bases unmatched: 9. The CDR3 runs to 17 residues. The germline CDR1 and CDR2 sequences are MNHNS and SASEGT. CDR3 nucleotides: TGTGCCAGCAGTGAACCCTTGACTAGCGGAGGTTACAATGAGCAGTTCTTC. It specifies CASSEPLTSGGYNEQFF.

The V call is TRBV6-1, the J call TRBJ2-2; 7 bases fit TRBD2. Per germline, CDR1 MNHNS and CDR2 SASEGT. V was clipped by 0 bases and J by 1 base; unmatched bases: 8. This CDR3 comprises 18 residues. The CDR3 bases are TGTGCCAGCAGTGAAGCGCATCCCGGCGGGAGGAACACCGGGGAGCTGTTTTTT. This translates into CASSEAHPGGRNTGELFF.

V is TRBV4-2 and J is TRBJ2-5; 7 bases map to TRBD2. The V gene's germline CDR1 is LGHNA and CDR2 YNFKEQ. The trim removed 1 base at V and 5 bases at J, leaving 16 bases unmatched. This CDR3 is 18 amino acids long. CDR3 residues: CASSQGLAGRVVWETQYF. DNA for the CDR3: TGTGCCAGCAGCCAAGGGCTAGCTGGGAGGGTGGTTTGGGAGACCCAGTACTTC.

J is TRBJ2-1 and V is TRBV19; 11 positions match TRBD2. This CDR3 has 19 residues. Looked up from germline, CDR1 is LNHDA and CDR2 is SQIVND (reference sequence). With V trimmed by 4 bases and J by 4 bases, 15 bases remained unmatched. This CDR3 reads CASSTYPGTSGEFYNEQFF. CDR3 nucleotides: TGTGCCAGTAGTACCTACCCCGGGACTAGCGGAGAGTTTTACAATGAGCAGTTCTTC.

The CDR3 reads CASSLGHNTGELFF. The CDR3 region has the DNA TGTGCCAGCAGCTTAGGACATAACACCGGGGAGCTGTTTTTT. V gene TRBV11-2 combines with J gene TRBJ2-2; D unresolved. Looked up from germline, CDR1 is SGHAT and CDR2 is FQNNGV. The CDR3 is made up of 14 amino acids. With 1 base removed from V and 2 bases from J, the gap between germline ends came to 5 bases.

The J gene is TRBJ1-4, the V gene TRBV2; tentatively, D is TRBD1 (5 bases). The germline V gene has CDR1 SNHLY and CDR2 FYNNEI. V lost 4 bases and J 8 bases, leaving 14 bases between the germline ends. The CDR3 is 14 residues long. The CDR3 DNA follows: TGTGCCAGCAGTGTCCGCGGGGGAATGGAAAAACTGTTTTTT. Its translation: CASSVRGGMEKLFF.

This chain joins TRBV6-4 and TRBJ2-7; 8 bases map to TRBD2. This CDR3 is 14 amino acids long. CDR1 is MRHNA, CDR2 SNTAGT, per germline. Trimming removed 7 bases from V and 8 bases from J; junction bases left unmatched: 13. In DNA form, the CDR3 reads TGTGCCAGCACCCTCAGCGGGAGCATTGTCAAGCAGTACTTC. This translates into CASTLSGSIVKQYF.

This clone turned up a few times. V gene TRBV27 combines with J gene TRBJ2-5; 7 bases match TRBD1. The junction had 7 bases not matched to a gene; V was cut back by 7 bases and J by 2 bases. CDR1 and CDR2 from the germline V gene are MNHEY and SMNVEV (reference sequence). CDR3 size: 14 residues. The CDR3 protein is CASKYRGEQETQYF. The CDR3 coding sequence is TGTGCCAGCAAGTACAGGGGAGAGCAAGAGACCCAGTACTTC.

The gene calls are TRBV25-1 and TRBJ1-2; tentative D call: TRBD1 (5 bases). With 2 bases removed from V and 8 bases from J, the gap between germline ends came to 12 bases. In germline, CDR1 is MGHDK, CDR2 SYGVNS. The CDR3 is made up of 13 amino acids. The CDR3 DNA reads TGTGCCAGCAGTGAAGCAGGGTGGTACGGCTACACCTTC. It yields the protein CASSEAGWYGYTF.